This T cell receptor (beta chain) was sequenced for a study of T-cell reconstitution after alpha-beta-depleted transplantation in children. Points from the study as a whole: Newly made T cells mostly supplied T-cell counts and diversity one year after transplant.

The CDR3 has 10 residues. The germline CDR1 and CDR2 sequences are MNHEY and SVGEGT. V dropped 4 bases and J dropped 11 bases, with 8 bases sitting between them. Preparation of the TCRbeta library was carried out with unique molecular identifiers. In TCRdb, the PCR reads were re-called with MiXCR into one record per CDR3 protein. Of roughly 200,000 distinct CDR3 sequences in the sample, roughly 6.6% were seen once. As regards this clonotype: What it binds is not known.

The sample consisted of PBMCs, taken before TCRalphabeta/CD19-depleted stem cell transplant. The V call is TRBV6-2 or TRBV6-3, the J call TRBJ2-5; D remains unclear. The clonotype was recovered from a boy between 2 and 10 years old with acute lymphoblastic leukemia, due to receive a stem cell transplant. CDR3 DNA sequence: TGTGCCAGCAGTTCCCTTTGGCAGTACTTC. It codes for CASSSLWQYF.